Below are 18 T cell receptor beta chains sequenced from a single sample in a study of immune cell composition in non-small cell lung cancer. Some clones are missing from TCRdb's copy, which holds only in-frame ones; the method was immunoSEQ multiplex PCR. The data contain over 1,500 clones, about 83% of them seen just once; the ten biggest clones take up approximately 24%. The normal lung sample lay at least 3 cm, and maximally far, from the tumour. The sample consisted of non-adjacent lung tissue. The receptors were gathered from a human donor with non-small cell lung cancer.

The chain combines TRBV13 with TRBJ2-1; D gene ambiguous. V lost 5 bases and J 5 bases, leaving 10 bases between the germline ends. This CDR3 is 13 amino acids long. CDR1 is PRHDT, CDR2 FYEKMQ, per germline (reference sequence). The CDR3 reads CASSPGLDNEQFF. CDR3 DNA sequence: TGTGCCAGCAGCCCCGGCCTAGACAATGAGCAGTTCTTC.

J is TRBJ2-1 and V is TRBV30, with 8 nucleotides matching TRBD2. The CDR3 totals 15 residues. Looked up from germline, CDR1 is GTSNPN and CDR2 is SVGIG (reference sequence). V dropped 4 bases and J dropped 2; count of bases not matched to a gene: 7. The CDR3 DNA sequence: TGTGCCTGGAATCAGGCGGGAGGAGCCTACAATGAGCAGTTCTTC. Encoded protein: CAWNQAGGAYNEQFF.

The genes are TRBV28 and TRBJ2-1; 13 bases align to TRBD2. Per the germline V gene, CDR1 is MDHEN and CDR2 is SYDVKM. The CDR3 runs to 16 residues. J lost 9 bases, V lost 4 bases, and 9 bases had no gene match. CDR3: CASSSGLAGVVFEQFF. In DNA form, the CDR3 reads TGTGCCAGCAGTTCCGGACTAGCGGGAGTCGTTTTTGAGCAGTTCTTC.

The chain has TRBV5-1 and TRBJ2-7; 8 bases align to TRBD2. Germline lookup yields CDR1 SGHRS and CDR2 YFSETQ. The CDR3 loop spans 15 amino acids. The ends lost 0 bases at V and 3 bases at J; junction bases unmatched: 5. For the CDR3, the DNA is TGCGCCAGCAGCTTGGAGGGTAGCGGGATCTACGAGCAGTACTTC. Translated, it gives CASSLEGSGIYEQYF.

This clone came up a few times. This sequence joins TRBV29-1 and TRBJ2-5, with a possible D match to TRBD2 (6 bases). Trimming removed 7 bases at V and 4 bases at J, with 19 bases between. Germline V gene data show CDR1 as SQVTM and CDR2 as ANQGSEA. This CDR3 comprises 14 residues. CDR3 in DNA: TGCAGCGGGGGTGGAGGGCAGGGTGGAGAGACCCAGTACTTC. Translating gives CSGGGGQGGETQYF. Full variable domain (rest looked up from reference TRBV29-1 and TRBJ2-5): SAVISQKPSRDICQRGTSLTIQCQVDSQVTMMFWYRQQPGQSLTLIATANQGSEATYESGFVIDKFPISRPNLTFSTLTVSNMSPEDSSIYLCSGGGGQGGETQYFGPGTRLLVL.

This chain joins TRBV4-1 and TRBJ2-7; D might be TRBD2 (5 bases). CDR3 size: 15 residues. The V gene's germline CDR1 is MGHRA and CDR2 YSYEKL. V lost 4 bases and J 5 bases, leaving 18 bases between the germline ends. CDR3: CASSPSERQSHEQYF. CDR3 in DNA: TGCGCCAGCAGCCCCTCCGAGCGGCAGTCCCACGAGCAGTACTTC.

V is TRBV4-2 and J is TRBJ2-3; weak D call: TRBD2 (6 bases). V was clipped by 1 base and J by 5 bases, with 13 bases between them. From germline, CDR1 is LGHNA and CDR2 YNFKEQ. This CDR3 contains 15 residues. Written as DNA, the CDR3 is TGTGCCAGCAGCCAAGGGACTATTCAATTAGATACGCAGTATTTT. It specifies CASSQGTIQLDTQYF.

The chain uses TRBV7-2 and TRBJ1-2, with 7 bases that match TRBD1. The CDR3 spans 15 residues. Germline CDR1 SGHTA, CDR2 FQGNSA. The ends lost 2 bases at V and 8 bases at J; junction bases unmatched: 11. Here the CDR3 reads CASSLRQGRAGGYTF. The CDR3 DNA reads TGTGCCAGCAGCTTAAGACAGGGACGAGCCGGGGGCTACACCTTC.

The chain links TRBV5-4 to TRBJ2-2; 8 nucleotides line up with TRBD2. Trimming cost V 4 bases and J 7 bases; bases outside gene matches: 6. CDR1 and CDR2 (germline): SGHNT, YYREEE (reference sequence). This CDR3 contains 14 residues. Here the CDR3 DNA reads TGTGCCAGCAGCCGGGATAGCGGGAACGGGGAGCTGTTTTTT. Its protein is CASSRDSGNGELFF.

The chain has TRBV10-3 and TRBJ1-1; possible D gene TRBD1, 5 bases. Trimming shortened V by 10 bases and J by 5 bases, and 17 bases separated the two germline ends. The CDR3 consists of 13 residues. Per the germline V gene, CDR1 is ENHRY and CDR2 is SYGVKD. This CDR3 is CATQRDLETEAFF. The DNA of the CDR3 is TGTGCCACACAACGGGACTTAGAGACTGAAGCTTTCTTT.

The chain carries TRBV28 and TRBJ2-3; possible D gene TRBD2, 5 bases. Germline CDR1 is MDHEN and CDR2 is SYDVKM. This CDR3 comprises 13 residues. V lost 8 bases to trimming and J lost 2 bases, with 11 bases between them. This CDR3 is CASLGGFTDTQYF. CDR3 DNA sequence: TGTGCCAGCCTCGGCGGGTTCACAGATACGCAGTATTTT.

This chain connects TRBV12-5 to TRBJ1-2; D remains unclear. There are 14 residues in the CDR3. Germline-derived CDR1 and CDR2 are LGHNT and FRNRAP. V was trimmed by 1 base and J by 5 bases, leaving 11 bases between them. The CDR3 nucleotides are TGTGCTAGTGGTTTGGGGGTTACGGGATATGGCTACACCTTC. It encodes CASGLGVTGYGYTF.

V usage is TRBV5-4 and J usage is TRBJ1-4; 8 positions match TRBD1. In germline, CDR1 is SGHNT, CDR2 YYREEE (reference sequence). The CDR3 totals 15 residues. J lost 8 bases, V lost 2 bases, and 8 bases had no gene match. DNA for the CDR3: TGTGCCAGCAGCTTTTGGGTCAGGGGGCAAGAAAAACTGTTTTTT. The encoded protein is CASSFWVRGQEKLFF.

A single count supports this clone. This CDR3 reads CASSPLLGPNSPLHF. CDR3 nucleotides: TGTGCCAGCAGCCCACTTTTGGGCCCTAATTCACCCCTCCACTTT. This chain joins TRBV5-8 and TRBJ1-6; D is undetermined. V was clipped by 4 bases and J by 6 bases, with 14 bases between them. The CDR3 is 15 residues long. Germline values: CDR1 SGHTS, CDR2 YDEGEE.

This rearrangement joins TRBV19 to TRBJ2-7, with 8 bases that match TRBD2. This CDR3 has 17 amino acids. CDR1 and CDR2 (germline): LNHDA, SQIVND (reference sequence). After removal of 0 bases from V and 3 bases from J, the junction contained 10 bases not matched to a gene. The CDR3 coding sequence is TGTGCCAGTAGTATAGATCACACTAGCGGATCCTTCTACGAGCAGTACTTC. It translates to CASSIDHTSGSFYEQYF. The variable domain in full, with the rest retrieved from reference TRBV19 and TRBJ2-7, is DGGITQSPKYLFRKEGQNVTLSCEQNLNHDAMYWYRQDPGQGLRLIYYSQIVNDFQKGDIAEGYSVSREKKESFPLTVTSAQKNPTAFYLCASSIDHTSGSFYEQYFGPGTRLTVT.

This clone was seen a handful of times. V gene TRBV28 combines with J gene TRBJ1-3; 7 bases match TRBD1. V was pared by 5 bases and J by 4 bases, with 8 bases of the junction left unmatched. The CDR3 has 15 residues. Per the germline V gene, CDR1 is MDHEN and CDR2 is SYDVKM. The CDR3 DNA is TGTGCCAGCAGTGCGCCCCAGGGGGTGGGAAACACCATATATTTT. Protein product: CASSAPQGVGNTIYF.

This clone was counted once. The chain joins TRBV4-1 to TRBJ2-7, with D perhaps TRBD1 (5 bases). The CDR3 totals 17 residues. V shed 0 bases and J shed 5 bases, with 20 bases lying between them. Germline CDR1 reads MGHRA; CDR2 reads YSYEKL. The CDR3 spells CASSQDLSWKGIDEQYF. CDR3 sequence (DNA): TGCGCCAGCAGCCAAGATCTGAGTTGGAAGGGGATCGACGAGCAGTACTTC.

In this sample, this clone turned up a few times. The rearrangement links TRBV4-1 to TRBJ1-4; tentative D call: TRBD1 (5 bases). Trimming took off 1 base at V and 8 bases at J, with 17 bases between the two ends. CDR1 is MGHRA and CDR2 is YSYEKL in the germline V gene. The CDR3 covers 16 residues. The CDR3 spells CASSQGTAGVWEKLFF. The CDR3 nucleotides are TGCGCCAGCAGCCAAGGAACCGCGGGGGTTTGGGAAAAACTGTTTTTT.